These 23 T cell receptor beta chains came from one sample sequenced in a study of blood T cell repertoires in COVID-19. Using immunoSEQ multiplex PCR, the repertoire was profiled, and TCRdb retains in-frame clones only, with some absent. The sample has about 300,000 clones, just over 90% seen once. Sequencing input: peripheral blood. The receptors derive from a young woman with COVID-19, enrolled during active disease.

The chain employs TRBV19 and TRBJ1-2; 9 nucleotides match TRBD1. This CDR3 has 13 residues. Germline-derived CDR1 and CDR2 are LNHDA and SQIVND (reference sequence). The trim removed 5 bases at V and 8 bases at J, leaving 6 bases unmatched. The CDR3 region is CASSPRTGEGYTF. The CDR3 nucleotides are TGTGCCAGTAGTCCCCGGACAGGGGAAGGCTACACCTTC.

The CDR3 bases are TGTGCCAGTAGTACTACTAGGAATCAGCCCCAGCATTTT. This sequence encodes CASSTTRNQPQHF. The chain combines TRBV19 with TRBJ1-5; D gene uncertain. Trimming removed 4 bases from V and 4 bases from J, with 8 bases in between. Germline loops: CDR1 LNHDA, CDR2 SQIVND (reference sequence). This CDR3 has 13 amino acids.

The J gene is TRBJ2-3, the V gene TRBV27, with D perhaps matching TRBD1 (6 bases). V lost 0 bases, J lost 2 bases, and 15 bases lay in between. Germline loops: CDR1 MNHEY, CDR2 SMNVEV (reference sequence). The CDR3 spans 17 residues. The CDR3 loop is CASSLSSGQRYTDTQYF. CDR3 coding DNA: TGTGCCAGCAGTTTATCCTCCGGACAGCGGTACACAGATACGCAGTATTTT.

This rearrangement joins TRBV11-2 to TRBJ1-2, with TRBD1 matching over 8 bases. This CDR3 is 13 amino acids long. Per germline, CDR1 SGHAT and CDR2 FQNNGV. The V segment lost 5 bases and the J segment 8 bases; nucleotides outside the gene matches: 7. The CDR3 spells CASSRDRSGGYTF. In nucleotides, the CDR3 is TGTGCCAGCAGCAGGGACAGGTCGGGGGGCTACACCTTC.

V gene TRBV4-1 combines with J gene TRBJ1-2; 8 nucleotides align to TRBD1. Per germline, CDR1 MGHRA and CDR2 YSYEKL. After removal of 4 bases from V and 7 bases from J, the junction contained 17 bases not matched to a gene. The CDR3 has 17 amino acids. Written as DNA, the CDR3 is TGCGCCAGCAGCCCCGGCCCGACAGGGGAGCGAGGGGCTGGCTACACCTTC. Amino acids: CASSPGPTGERGAGYTF.

The CDR3 sequence is CASSLVADSRRAQYF. CDR3 DNA sequence: TGTGCCAGCAGCTTAGTCGCCGACAGTCGACGAGCTCAGTACTTC. V is TRBV11-2 and J is TRBJ2-5, with D possibly being TRBD1 (5 bases). V was cut by 1 base and J by 11 bases, with 20 bases left in between. Germline values: CDR1 SGHAT, CDR2 FQNNGV. The CDR3 is made up of 15 amino acids.

The CDR3 DNA reads as TGTGCCAGCAGCCCCAACTCAAGTCCCTACGAGCAGTACTTC. Translated: CASSPNSSPYEQYF. V and J are TRBV27 and TRBJ2-7; no clear D gene. This CDR3 comprises 14 residues. Germline V lookup: CDR1 MNHEY, CDR2 SMNVEV (reference sequence). V lost 6 bases and J 2 bases, leaving 14 bases between the germline ends.

The CDR3 DNA is TGTGCTAGTGGTTTGGTAGTGACAGGGGGGGTCACAGCTTTCTTT. It specifies CASGLVVTGGVTAFF. This rearrangement joins TRBV12-5 to TRBJ1-1; 9 nucleotides agree with TRBD1. The CDR3 is 15 amino acids. The germline V gene has CDR1 LGHNT and CDR2 FRNRAP. Unmatched junction bases numbered 9, after V lost 0 bases and J lost 10 bases.

The CDR3 DNA sequence: TGTGCCAGCACCCAACATCCACAGGGTCCCCACGAGCAGTACTTC. Its protein is CASTQHPQGPHEQYF. The J gene is TRBJ2-7, the V gene TRBV6-7, with a weak D call TRBD1 (6 bases). TRBV6-7 is known as an ORF, though its function is uncertain. The CDR3 length is 15 residues. V was clipped by 7 bases and J by 5 bases, with 21 bases between them.

The chain has TRBV6-5 and TRBJ1-1; TRBD1 is a possible D gene (5 bases). CDR1 is MNHEY, CDR2 SVGAGI, per germline. CDR3 length equals 15 residues. Trimming cost V 0 bases and J 5 bases, with 13 bases left between them. The CDR3 sequence: CASSYSIGGSTEAFF. The DNA for the CDR3 is TGTGCCAGCAGTTACTCGATCGGGGGGAGTACTGAAGCTTTCTTT.

The CDR3 nucleotides are TGTGCCAGCAGTCGAAATACAGCCCTCTACGAGCAGTACTTC. It yields the protein CASSRNTALYEQYF. The chain has TRBV27 and TRBJ2-7; D not certain. Trimming removed 5 bases at V and 3 bases at J, with 14 bases between. Germline V lookup: CDR1 MNHEY, CDR2 SMNVEV (reference sequence). CDR3 length: 14 amino acids.

The V and J genes are TRBV5-5 and TRBJ1-3; 9 bases are a match to TRBD1. Trimming cost V 2 bases and J 4 bases; bases outside gene matches: 13. The CDR3 is 18 residues long. CDR1 is SGHKS, CDR2 YYEKEE, per germline (reference sequence). Here the CDR3 DNA reads TGTGCCAGCAGCTTAAGATCCGCCGGGACAGGGCCAGGAAACACCATATATTTT. Translated, it gives CASSLRSAGTGPGNTIYF.

The V and J genes are TRBV27 and TRBJ2-7, with TRBD2 matching 9 bases. The CDR3 contains 15 residues. With 7 bases clipped from V and 1 base from J, the junction kept 8 bases outside the gene matches. CDR1 MNHEY and CDR2 SMNVEV come from the germline V gene (reference sequence). In DNA form, the CDR3 reads TGTGCCAGCAACCCAAGCGGGAGGCCTTCCTACGAGCAGTACTTC. Amino acid sequence: CASNPSGRPSYEQYF.

The chain combines TRBV27 with TRBJ1-4; no clear D. CDR3 length: 16 amino acids. Germline CDR1 is MNHEY and CDR2 is SMNVEV (reference sequence). Trimming stripped 0 bases from V and 8 bases from J, with 16 bases between. CDR3 bases: TGTGCCAGCAGTTTATCGGTAGGGATGGGGAGAGAAAAACTGTTTTTT. Amino acids: CASSLSVGMGREKLFF.

This chain uses TRBV5-1 with TRBJ2-3; a weak D match, TRBD2 (6 bases). The CDR3 loop spans 15 amino acids. Germline V gene lookup returns CDR1 SGHRS and CDR2 YFSETQ. V lost 0 bases and J lost 5, with 13 bases in between. CDR3 sequence: CASSLGGRFGDTQYF. As DNA, the CDR3 is TGCGCCAGCAGCTTGGGGGGGAGGTTCGGAGATACGCAGTATTTT.

The chain couples TRBV10-1 to TRBJ2-2; D might be TRBD2 (5 bases). CDR3 length equals 16 residues. The germline V gene encodes CDR1 WNHNN and CDR2 SYGVQD (reference sequence). Trimming cost V 6 bases and J 0 bases, with 14 bases left between them. CDR3 sequence: CASSDFGGPNTGELFF. In DNA form, the CDR3 reads TGCGCCAGCAGCGACTTCGGAGGCCCGAACACCGGGGAGCTGTTTTTT.

V and J are TRBV27 and TRBJ1-2; D remains unclear. V dropped 2 bases and J dropped 7 bases, with 14 bases sitting between them. The CDR3 sequence is 14 residues long. Per germline, CDR1 MNHEY and CDR2 SMNVEV (reference sequence). The CDR3 sequence: CASSLEEGATGYTF. CDR3 coding DNA: TGTGCCAGCAGTTTAGAGGAGGGAGCGACTGGCTACACCTTC.

This chain joins TRBV3-1 (or the pseudogene TRBV3-2) and TRBJ2-7; D may be TRBD2 (5 bases). V was clipped by 2 bases and J by 5 bases, with 10 bases between them. The CDR3 sequence is 13 residues long. Germline assignment: CDR1 LGHDT and CDR2 YNNKEL (reference sequence). The CDR3: CASSQLAMDEQYF. In nucleotides, the CDR3 is TGTGCCAGCAGCCAACTAGCTATGGACGAGCAGTACTTC.

The rearrangement uses TRBV28 and TRBJ1-2; 9 nucleotides match TRBD1. There are 16 residues in the CDR3. The germline CDR1 and CDR2 sequences are MDHEN and SYDVKM. Trimming cost V 7 bases and J 6 bases; bases outside gene matches: 15. CDR3 sequence: CASKITGGARWNGYTF. The CDR3 region has the DNA TGTGCCAGCAAAATCACAGGGGGCGCTAGGTGGAATGGCTACACCTTC.

This clone occurred once. The chain is built from TRBV30 and TRBJ2-5; a weak D match, TRBD2 (7 bases). This CDR3 is 12 amino acids long. CDR1 GTSNPN and CDR2 SVGIG come from the germline V gene (reference sequence). Trimming pared 1 base from V and 5 bases from J, leaving 8 bases between. CDR3 coding DNA: TGTGCCTGGAGTGGGGGGGGCGAGACCCAGTACTTC. Translation: CAWSGGGETQYF.

This rearrangement joins TRBV29-1 to TRBJ1-1; no firm D call. The V end was cut by 4 bases, the J end by 3 bases, with 3 bases between. The CDR3 loop spans 10 amino acids. CDR1 SQVTM and CDR2 ANQGSEA come from the germline V gene. CDR3 sequence: CSVADTEAFF. The DNA of the CDR3 is TGCAGCGTTGCTGACACTGAAGCTTTCTTT.

This sequence joins TRBV28 and TRBJ1-5, with 11 bases lining up with TRBD1. The junction had 4 bases not matched to a gene; V was cut back by 7 bases and J by 5 bases. The V gene's germline CDR1 is MDHEN and CDR2 SYDVKM. There are 14 residues in the CDR3. The CDR3 DNA reads as TGTGCCAGCATGAGGACAGGGGGCGATCAGCCCCAGCATTTT. Residues: CASMRTGGDQPQHF.

The chain has TRBV11-2 and TRBJ1-1, with D possibly matching TRBD1 (5 bases). In germline, CDR1 is SGHAT, CDR2 FQNNGV. Trimming cost V 0 bases and J 6 bases, with 14 bases left between them. This CDR3 is built from 15 residues. The CDR3 is CASSLDPNRKAEAFF. The CDR3 DNA is TGTGCCAGCAGCTTAGATCCCAACAGGAAGGCTGAAGCTTTCTTT.